The 28 T cell receptor beta chains reported below all come from one sample, sequenced in a study of cytomegalovirus exposure and HLA in healthy donors. The repertoire was sequenced with immunoSEQ multiplex PCR; TCRdb's copy has only in-frame clones and lacks some. The data contain tens of thousands of clones, more than 85% of them singletons. The specimen sequenced was PBMCs. The receptors were sampled from a woman younger than 35 in good health and CMV-seronegative.

This chain joins TRBV18 and TRBJ2-3; TRBD2 agrees at 10 bases. Germline V gene data show CDR1 as KGHSH and CDR2 as LQKENI. There are 18 residues in the CDR3. V gave up 4 bases and J gave up 4 bases; unmatched junction bases: 14. CDR3 coding DNA: TGTGCCAGCTCACGCTCACTAGCGGGGCTGAAGGCAGCAGATACGCAGTATTTT. This encodes CASSRSLAGLKAADTQYF.

V gene TRBV7-2 combines with J gene TRBJ1-2; 8 positions agree with TRBD1. The J segment lost 3 bases and the V segment lost 5 bases, leaving 5 bases of the junction unmatched. Germline V gene data show CDR1 as SGHTA and CDR2 as FQGNSA. There are 14 residues in the CDR3. CDR3: CASSIGTGDYGYTF. CDR3 nucleotides: TGTGCCAGCAGCATCGGGACAGGCGACTATGGCTACACCTTC.

This sequence joins TRBV13 and TRBJ2-3, with TRBD2 identical over 10 bases. CDR3 length: 16 residues. The J segment lost 6 bases and the V segment lost 4 bases, leaving 10 bases of the junction unmatched. CDR1 PRHDT and CDR2 FYEKMQ come from the germline V gene (reference sequence). DNA for the CDR3: TGTGCCAGCAGCTACCCGGGACTAGCGCGTGAGGATACGCAGTATTTT. Amino acid sequence: CASSYPGLAREDTQYF.

The chain joins TRBV28 to TRBJ2-1; 14 bases match TRBD2. The V gene's germline CDR1 is MDHEN and CDR2 SYDVKM. The J segment lost 7 bases and the V segment lost 5 bases, leaving 19 bases of the junction unmatched. The CDR3 length is 20 residues. CDR3 amino acids: CASSPPRLAGGPIYGNEQFF. CDR3 in DNA: TGTGCCAGCAGTCCACCCCGACTAGCGGGAGGGCCTATATATGGGAATGAGCAGTTCTTC.

The genes are TRBV5-5 and TRBJ2-3, with 11 bases aligning to TRBD1. With 4 bases clipped from V and 4 bases from J, the junction kept 11 bases outside the gene matches. CDR1 and CDR2 from the germline V gene are SGHKS and YYEKEE (reference sequence). This CDR3 is built from 17 residues. The CDR3 nucleotides read TGTGCCAGCAGCGGACCCCCGGGACAGGGGGGGGCAGATACGCAGTATTTT. This translates into CASSGPPGQGGADTQYF.

Concerning this clone itself: Other DNA sequences of this sample code for an identical CDR3. V usage is TRBV4-3 and J usage is TRBJ1-1; 10 bases map to TRBD1. The V gene's germline CDR1 is LGHNA and CDR2 YSLEER. This CDR3 spans 16 amino acids. J was trimmed by 0 bases and V by 1 base; bases with no gene match: 2. The CDR3 region is CASSQGTGGMNTEAFF. CDR3 DNA: TGCGCCAGCAGCCAAGGGACAGGGGGTATGAACACTGAAGCTTTCTTT.

This chain uses TRBV7-6 with TRBJ2-7; 8 bases line up with TRBD2. In germline, CDR1 is SGHVS, CDR2 FNYEAQ. The CDR3 is made up of 15 amino acids. V was clipped by 5 bases and J by 2 bases; unmatched bases: 8. CDR3 residues: CASSQGTRGAYEQYF. In DNA, the CDR3 is TGTGCCAGCAGCCAAGGTACGCGGGGGGCCTACGAGCAGTACTTC.

The CDR3 DNA is TGTGCCAGCAGTTCGGGGGAGGGAAATACGCAGTATTTT. Translating gives CASSSGEGNTQYF. The rearrangement uses TRBV27 and TRBJ2-3; TRBD2 matches 7 bases. Germline assignment: CDR1 MNHEY and CDR2 SMNVEV (reference sequence). The CDR3 is 13 residues long. V shed 4 bases, J shed 7 bases, and the junction held 5 bases outside the gene matches.

The rearrangement links TRBV19 to TRBJ1-2, with D possibly being TRBD1 (5 bases). Trimming took 3 bases from V and 0 from J, leaving 11 bases between them. The CDR3 is 15 residues long. The germline V gene has CDR1 LNHDA and CDR2 SQIVND (reference sequence). CDR3 loop: CASSISGPSNYGYTF. Written as DNA, the CDR3 is TGTGCCAGTAGTATCTCAGGGCCTTCTAACTATGGCTACACCTTC.

The gene calls are TRBV2 and TRBJ1-4; maybe TRBD1 (6 bases). The CDR3 extends over 16 amino acids. V lost 4 bases to trimming and J lost 11 bases, with 23 bases between them. CDR1 and CDR2 (germline): SNHLY, FYNNEI. This CDR3 is CASSGNQPGVSGKLFF. Here the CDR3 DNA reads TGTGCCAGCAGTGGAAACCAGCCAGGGGTGTCCGGGAAACTGTTTTTT. The whole variable domain, remainder taken from reference TRBV2 and TRBJ1-4, is EPEVTQTPSHQVTQMGQEVILRCVPISNHLYFYWYRQILGQKVEFLVSFYNNEISEKSEIFDDQFSVERPDGSNFTLKIRSTKLEDSAMYFCASSGNQPGVSGKLFFGSGTQLSVL.

The chain uses TRBV19 and TRBJ2-1, with D possibly matching TRBD2 (6 bases). The CDR3 extends over 17 amino acids. Germline values: CDR1 LNHDA, CDR2 SQIVND (reference sequence). Trimming left V 2 bases short and J 4 bases short, with 18 bases between. CDR3 in DNA: TGTGCCAGTAGTATAATCGGGATGGGGGGAACGTACAATGAGCAGTTCTTC. Amino acids: CASSIIGMGGTYNEQFF. The full variable domain, in which reference TRBV19 and TRBJ2-1 provide the parts outside the CDR3, is DGGITQSPKYLFRKEGQNVTLSCEQNLNHDAMYWYRQDPGQGLRLIYYSQIVNDFQKGDIAEGYSVSREKKESFPLTVTSAQKNPTAFYLCASSIIGMGGTYNEQFFGPGTRLTVL.

The chain couples TRBV10-3 to TRBJ1-5; D is perhaps TRBD1 (5 bases). The V and J ends lost 10 bases and 1 base respectively, with 17 bases between them. Germline V gives CDR1 ENHRY, CDR2 SYGVKD. The CDR3 covers 15 residues. The DNA of the CDR3 is TGTGCCACCCTGAACTCAGGGAAAAGCAATCAGCCCCAGCATTTT. Translation: CATLNSGKSNQPQHF.

This sequence joins TRBV2 and TRBJ2-3, with 13 bases matching TRBD2. CDR1 and CDR2 from the germline V gene are SNHLY and FYNNEI. The trim removed 7 bases at V and 5 bases at J, leaving 12 bases unmatched. This CDR3 has 17 residues. The CDR3 coding sequence is TGTGCCAGCAATGAGCTGCCGGGACTAGCGGGGCAAGATACGCAGTATTTT. Its protein product is CASNELPGLAGQDTQYF.

V and J are TRBV5-6 and TRBJ1-2; D ambiguous. This CDR3 spans 14 amino acids. V was clipped by 0 bases and J by 1 base, with 7 bases between them. Germline V gives CDR1 SGHDT, CDR2 YYEEEE. The CDR3 sequence is CASSLAGSNYGYTF. The CDR3 DNA is TGTGCCAGCAGCTTGGCCGGTAGTAACTATGGCTACACCTTC.

V usage is TRBV5-4 and J usage is TRBJ2-1, with 9 bases that match TRBD2. The CDR3 covers 16 residues. CDR1 SGHNT and CDR2 YYREEE come from the germline V gene (reference sequence). V was clipped by 5 bases and J by 0 bases; unmatched bases: 6. CDR3 region: CASSTISGSSYNEQFF. The CDR3 DNA reads as TGTGCCAGCAGTACAATTAGCGGGAGCTCCTACAATGAGCAGTTCTTC. Together with reference TRBV5-4 and TRBJ2-1, the CDR3 gives the full variable domain: ETGVTQSPTHLIKTRGQQVTLRCSSQSGHNTVSWYQQALGQGPQFIFQYYREEENGRGNFPPRFSGLQFPNYSSELNVNALELDDSALYLCASSTISGSSYNEQFFGPGTRLTVL.

This chain connects TRBV7-6 to TRBJ2-2; D possibly corresponds to TRBD2 (5 bases). CDR1 is SGHVS, CDR2 FNYEAQ, per germline. With 5 bases removed from V and 3 bases from J, the gap between germline ends came to 13 bases. The CDR3 spans 15 residues. The chain's CDR3 is CASSHSGGHTGELFF. CDR3 nucleotides: TGTGCCAGCAGCCACTCAGGAGGTCACACCGGGGAGCTGTTTTTT.

V is TRBV25-1 and J is TRBJ1-1; D unclear. The CDR3 consists of 13 residues. Trimming removed 6 bases from V and 1 base from J, with 9 bases in between. The germline V gene has CDR1 MGHDK and CDR2 SYGVNS. CDR3 sequence (DNA): TGTGCCAGCAGCCGTCCCGGGAACACTGAAGCTTTCTTT. It translates to CASSRPGNTEAFF.

J is TRBJ2-2 and V is TRBV19; the match to TRBD1 covers 8 bases. The germline V gene has CDR1 LNHDA and CDR2 SQIVND (reference sequence). The CDR3 runs 16 residues. The ends lost 5 bases at V and 3 bases at J; junction bases unmatched: 8. This CDR3 is CASSVGTGPYTGELFF. The CDR3, as DNA: TGTGCCAGTAGTGTCGGGACAGGACCTTACACCGGGGAGCTGTTTTTT.

This chain links TRBV7-8 with TRBJ1-2; 11 nucleotides match TRBD1. The CDR3 length is 14 residues. The germline gives CDR1 SGHVS, CDR2 FQNEAQ. J was trimmed by 5 bases and V by 1 base; bases with no gene match: 0. CDR3 protein: CASSLGDRGYGYTF. The DNA of the CDR3 is TGTGCCAGCAGCTTAGGGGACAGGGGGTATGGCTACACCTTC.

This chain connects TRBV19 to TRBJ1-4, with D perhaps matching TRBD1 (5 bases). The V end lost 5 bases, the J end lost 8 bases, and 12 bases lay between the germline ends. CDR1 is LNHDA, CDR2 SQIVND, per germline (reference sequence). CDR3 length: 13 amino acids. DNA of the CDR3: TGTGCCAGTAGTGACACAGGCGGAGAAAAACTGTTTTTT. Translation gives CASSDTGGEKLFF.

This clone showed up just a few times. CDR3 sequence: CASSGRPTVGTDTQYF. CDR3 nucleotides: TGCGCCAGCAGCGGGAGACCAACGGTGGGAACAGATACGCAGTATTTT. This chain uses TRBV5-1 with TRBJ2-3; a possible D gene is TRBD2 (5 bases). V lost 4 bases and J 3 bases, leaving 18 bases between the germline ends. The CDR3 consists of 16 residues. CDR1 is SGHRS, CDR2 YFSETQ, per germline. Based on the CDR3 plus reference TRBV5-1 and TRBJ2-3, the full variable domain is KAGVTQTPRYLIKTRGQQVTLSCSPISGHRSVSWYQQTPGQGLQFLFEYFSETQRNKGNFPGRFSGRQFSNSRSEMNVSTLELGDSALYLCASSGRPTVGTDTQYFGPGTRLTVL.

The chain links TRBV4-1 to TRBJ1-6; 8 bases are a match to TRBD1. Germline V gene sequence: CDR1 MGHRA, CDR2 YSYEKL. Losses at the gene ends were 6 bases for V and 11 bases for J; bases not matched to a gene: 9. CDR3 length equals 14 residues. The CDR3 DNA sequence: TGCGCCAGCAGTTACGGACAGGGCCGTACACCCCTCCACTTT. Its translation: CASSYGQGRTPLHF.

The chain couples TRBV7-8 to TRBJ2-3; D is possibly TRBD1 (6 bases). The CDR3 runs to 17 residues. The germline V gene has CDR1 SGHVS and CDR2 FQNEAQ. V gave up 5 bases and J gave up 0 bases, with 18 bases separating them. CDR3 in amino acids: CASSQGPDSSSTDTQYF. The CDR3, as DNA: TGTGCCAGCAGCCAGGGGCCTGACTCATCTAGCACAGATACGCAGTATTTT.

This chain joins TRBV5-1 and TRBJ1-3; 8 bases are a match to TRBD1. The CDR3 sequence is 15 residues long. Germline loops: CDR1 SGHRS, CDR2 YFSETQ. The junction had 7 bases not matched to a gene; V was cut back by 4 bases and J by 4 bases. The DNA of the CDR3 is TGCGCCAGCAGCCGATCAGGGGGCTCCGGAAACACCATATATTTT. Its protein product is CASSRSGGSGNTIYF.

This clone was observed once. The V and J genes are TRBV5-6 and TRBJ1-2; perhaps TRBD1 as D (6 bases). V was trimmed by 4 bases and J by 8 bases, leaving 21 bases between them. This CDR3 region has 15 residues. The germline V gene encodes CDR1 SGHDT and CDR2 YYEEEE. The CDR3 DNA follows: TGTGCCAGCAGCCTAGGGACACACTCGTCGGGAGGCTACACCTTC. This gives the protein CASSLGTHSSGGYTF.

This clone was observed a single time. CDR3 coding DNA: TGTGCCAGCAGCTTGCTGAAGGGGACTAGAAGCGCTGAAGCTTTCTTT. This sequence encodes CASSLLKGTRSAEAFF. The chain combines TRBV5-6 with TRBJ1-1; possibly TRBD1 for D (5 bases). The germline V and J ends were trimmed by 1 base and 6 bases, with 19 bases remaining between them. The CDR3 spans 16 residues. CDR1 SGHDT and CDR2 YYEEEE come from the germline V gene.

This chain connects TRBV5-4 to TRBJ1-3; D is undetermined. Germline CDR1 reads SGHNT; CDR2 reads YYREEE (reference sequence). The V end was cut by 0 bases, the J end by 2 bases, with 6 bases between. CDR3 length: 14 amino acids. This CDR3 is CASSLGGTGNTIYF. The CDR3 DNA sequence: TGTGCCAGCAGCTTGGGAGGGACTGGAAACACCATATATTTT.

The V and J genes are TRBV7-8 and TRBJ1-2, with a tentative D call TRBD1 (6 bases). Germline assignment: CDR1 SGHVS and CDR2 FQNEAQ. There are 15 residues in the CDR3. V was clipped by 1 base and J by 4 bases, with 13 bases between them. The CDR3 DNA reads as TGTGCCAGCAGCTTAGTGGCAGGGGAATCCTATGGCTACACCTTC. This gives the protein CASSLVAGESYGYTF.